The clone carrying this TCR beta chain was counted between two and nine times. The CDR3 contains 15 residues. V dropped 1 base and J dropped 1 base, with 10 bases sitting between them. Germline V gene data show CDR1 as MGHDK and CDR2 as SYGVNS. TCRdb reprocessed the 5' RACE reads via MiXCR and lists one record per CDR3 protein. The table lists some 60,000 distinct CDR3 sequences, around 30% of them singletons. This receptor was taken from a female donor with breast cancer. The chain recombines TRBV25-1 with TRBJ1-1, with D unresolved. Sequences were obtained from tumor-infiltrating naive CD4+ T cells sorted from the breast tumor. Subset defined: naive CD4+ T cells, CD4+CD45RA+CD25-. The DNA of the CDR3 is TGTGCCAGCAGTGAATTTGACAAACCGAACACTGAAGCTTTCTTT. This encodes CASSEFDKPNTEAFF.